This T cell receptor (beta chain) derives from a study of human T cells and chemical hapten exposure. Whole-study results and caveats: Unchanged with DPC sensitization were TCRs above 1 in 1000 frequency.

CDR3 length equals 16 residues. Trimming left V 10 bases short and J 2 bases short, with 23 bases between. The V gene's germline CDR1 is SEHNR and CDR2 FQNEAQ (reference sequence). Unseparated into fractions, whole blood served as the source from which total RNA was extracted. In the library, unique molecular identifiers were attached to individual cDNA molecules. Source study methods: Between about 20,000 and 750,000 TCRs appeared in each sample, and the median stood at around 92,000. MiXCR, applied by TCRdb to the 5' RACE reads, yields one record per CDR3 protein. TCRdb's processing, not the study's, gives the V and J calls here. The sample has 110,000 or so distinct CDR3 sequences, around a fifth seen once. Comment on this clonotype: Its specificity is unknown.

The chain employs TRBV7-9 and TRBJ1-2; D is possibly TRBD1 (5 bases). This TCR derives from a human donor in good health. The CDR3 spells CATIPTAGGRNYGYTF. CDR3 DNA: TGTGCCACAATCCCTACCGCCGGGGGACGCAACTATGGCTACACCTTC.